A selection of T cell receptor beta chains follows, all from one sample in a study of Graves' ophthalmopathy and Graves' hyperthyroidism. One entry per CDR3 protein, called by TCRdb with MiXCR from the multiplex PCR reads. The sample shows about 400,000 distinct CDR3 sequences, 15% of them seen only once. Sequencing was carried out using peripheral blood. The receptors originated from a woman under 30 with stable Graves' hyperthyroidism. The CDR3 runs from the conserved cysteine through the conserved F or W. The order of the fields is V gene, CDR3 length, D gene, clone size, J gene, CDR3 protein, CDR3 DNA. A D gene is named only where the DNA matches it firmly. The listing skips clone size in some rows; elsewhere it reads once, few, many or a size class.

V: TRBV11-2
length: 16
D: .
size: .
J: TRBJ2-2
CDR3: CASSFRVQINTGELFF
DNA: TGTGCCAGCAGCTTCAGGGTACAGATAAACACCGGGGAGCTGTTTTTT

V: TRBV13
length: 14
D: .
size: few
J: TRBJ2-7
CDR3: CASSLTDGGYEQYF
DNA: TGTGCCAGCAGCCTTACAGACGGAGGCTACGAGCAGTACTTC

V: TRBV12-3/TRBV12-4
length: 17
D: .
size: .
J: TRBJ1-1
CDR3: CASSLGRGVGVETEAFF
DNA: TGTGCCAGCAGTTTGGGCCGGGGGGTAGGAGTGGAGACTGAAGCTTTCTTT

V: TRBV7-8
length: 12
D: .
size: many
J: TRBJ1-1
CDR3: CASSLRGDEAFF
DNA: TGTGCCAGCAGCTTAAGGGGAGATGAAGCTTTCTTT

V: TRBV12-5
length: 16
D: TRBD1
size: .
J: TRBJ2-3
CDR3: CASGLATGGVTDTQYF
DNA: TGTGCTAGTGGTTTGGCAACAGGGGGAGTTACAGATACGCAGTATTTT

V: TRBV15
length: 17
D: .
size: many
J: TRBJ2-7
CDR3: CATSREGGSLSSYEQYF
DNA: TGTGCCACCAGCAGAGAGGGAGGCAGTTTAAGCTCCTACGAGCAGTACTTC

V: TRBV24-1
length: 14
D: TRBD1
size: once
J: TRBJ1-2
CDR3: CATSDSDRVYGYTF
DNA: TGTGCCACCAGTGATTCGGACAGGGTCTATGGCTACACCTTC

V: TRBV12-3/TRBV12-4
length: 15
D: TRBD1
size: many
J: TRBJ1-2
CDR3: CASSFGAGGVYGYTF
DNA: TGTGCCAGCAGTTTCGGGGCAGGGGGCGTCTATGGCTACACCTTC

V: TRBV12-3/TRBV12-4
length: 15
D: TRBD2
size: many
J: TRBJ2-7
CDR3: CASRSSGGPSYEQYF
DNA: TGTGCCAGCAGGTCTAGCGGGGGGCCCTCCTACGAGCAGTACTTC

V: TRBV19
length: 14
D: TRBD1
size: few
J: TRBJ1-1
CDR3: CASSIGGGGTEAFF
DNA: TGTGCCAGTAGTATAGGAGGGGGCGGAACTGAAGCTTTCTTT

V: TRBV12-3/TRBV12-4
length: 13
D: .
size: .
J: TRBJ2-7
CDR3: CASSSRRTYEQYF
DNA: TGTGCCAGCAGTAGTCGACGTACCTACGAGCAGTACTTC

V: TRBV7-2
length: 14
D: TRBD2
size: many
J: TRBJ2-7
CDR3: CASSPSGGATEQYF
DNA: TGTGCCAGCAGCCCAAGCGGGGGGGCCACCGAGCAGTACTTC

V: TRBV11-2
length: 16
D: .
size: .
J: TRBJ2-7
CDR3: CASSPPNISLSYEQYF
DNA: TGTGCCAGCAGCCCCCCAAACATCTCCCTCTCCTACGAGCAGTACTTC

V: TRBV5-1
length: 13
D: .
size: many
J: TRBJ1-2
CDR3: CASSLGTFYGYTF
DNA: TGCGCCAGCAGCTTGGGGACCTTCTATGGCTACACCTTC

V: TRBV18
length: 13
D: .
size: few
J: TRBJ2-5
CDR3: CASRSKGQETQYF
DNA: TGTGCCAGCCGGTCCAAAGGGCAAGAGACCCAGTACTTC

V: TRBV11-3
length: 12
D: .
size: many
J: TRBJ2-7
CDR3: CASSLHPYEQYF
DNA: TGTGCCAGCAGCTTACATCCCTACGAGCAGTACTTC

V: TRBV9
length: 16
D: .
size: many
J: TRBJ1-6
CDR3: CASSVGGAGENSPLHF
DNA: TGTGCCAGCAGCGTGGGGGGGGCAGGTGAAAATTCACCCCTCCACTTT

V: TRBV3-1
length: 13
D: .
size: .
J: TRBJ2-7
CDR3: CASSQGRPREQYF
DNA: TGTGCCAGCAGCCAAGGCAGACCTAGGGAGCAGTACTTC

V: TRBV19
length: 14
D: TRBD1
size: once
J: TRBJ1-5
CDR3: CASTTGREGQPQHF
DNA: TGTGCCAGCACGACAGGGCGGGAGGGTCAGCCCCAGCATTTT

V: TRBV27
length: 15
D: .
size: many
J: TRBJ1-1
CDR3: CASSLAVGRQAEAFF
DNA: TGTGCCAGCAGTTTAGCAGTCGGGCGCCAGGCTGAAGCTTTCTTT

V: TRBV6-1
length: 14
D: .
size: many
J: TRBJ1-1
CDR3: CASSMSTGLNEAFF
DNA: TGTGCCAGCAGCATGTCTACAGGGTTAAATGAAGCTTTCTTT

V: TRBV11-3
length: 15
D: TRBD1
size: many
J: TRBJ1-1
CDR3: CASSRQGSMNTEAFF
DNA: TGTGCCAGCAGCCGACAGGGTAGTATGAACACTGAAGCTTTCTTT

V: TRBV5-1
length: 14
D: .
size: .
J: TRBJ2-7
CDR3: CASSLRGGVHEQYF
DNA: TGCGCCAGCAGCTTAAGAGGGGGAGTACACGAGCAGTACTTC

V: TRBV18
length: 14
D: .
size: many
J: TRBJ2-5
CDR3: CASSPIDTRETQYF
DNA: TGTGCCAGCTCACCAATTGACACACGGGAGACCCAGTACTTC

V: TRBV6-1
length: 16
D: .
size: .
J: TRBJ2-7
CDR3: CASSDLLGDPSYEQYF
DNA: TGTGCCAGCAGTGACCTCCTCGGGGATCCGAGCTACGAGCAGTACTTC

V: TRBV9
length: 13
D: .
size: many
J: TRBJ1-5
CDR3: CASGGGSNQPQHF
DNA: TGTGCCAGCGGGGGGGGTAGCAATCAGCCCCAGCATTTT

V: TRBV14
length: 19
D: TRBD1
size: many
J: TRBJ1-5
CDR3: CASSQFPGQGQFGNQPQHF
DNA: TGTGCCAGCAGCCAATTTCCGGGACAGGGGCAGTTCGGCAATCAGCCCCAGCATTTT

V: TRBV12-3/TRBV12-4
length: 14
D: .
size: many
J: TRBJ1-1
CDR3: CASSLVSSETEAFF
DNA: TGTGCCAGCAGTTTAGTCAGTTCGGAGACTGAAGCTTTCTTT

V: TRBV4-1
length: 18
D: TRBD2
size: few
J: TRBJ2-5
CDR3: CASSQELAGGWFEETQYF
DNA: TGCGCCAGCAGCCAAGAGTTAGCGGGGGGATGGTTTGAAGAGACCCAGTACTTC

V: TRBV7-9
length: 13
D: TRBD2
size: few
J: TRBJ2-7
CDR3: CASTAAGGSEQYF
DNA: TGTGCCAGCACTGCGGCGGGGGGTTCCGAGCAGTACTTC

V: TRBV12-3/TRBV12-4
length: 17
D: TRBD2
size: many
J: TRBJ2-2
CDR3: CASSLRLAGAHTGELFF
DNA: TGTGCCAGCAGTCTCCGACTAGCGGGGGCCCACACCGGGGAGCTGTTTTTT

V: TRBV30
length: 13
D: .
size: .
J: TRBJ1-1
CDR3: CATDGRGNTEAFF
DNA: TGTGCCACAGACGGCAGGGGGAACACTGAAGCTTTCTTT

V: TRBV7-8
length: 14
D: .
size: few
J: TRBJ1-1
CDR3: CASSFDVSRTEAFF
DNA: TGTGCCAGCAGTTTTGATGTCAGCAGGACTGAAGCTTTCTTT

V: TRBV4-2
length: 18
D: .
size: few
J: TRBJ2-2
CDR3: CASSQDLSPPANTGELFF
DNA: TGTGCCAGCAGCCAAGATTTAAGCCCTCCAGCGAACACCGGGGAGCTGTTTTTT

V: TRBV7-9
length: 14
D: TRBD1
size: many
J: TRBJ2-7
CDR3: CASSRDRQSYEQYF
DNA: TGTGCCAGCAGCCGGGACAGGCAATCCTACGAGCAGTACTTC

V: TRBV20-1
length: 15
D: .
size: many
J: TRBJ2-7
CDR3: CSARRAEAPTYEQYF
DNA: TGCAGTGCTAGACGCGCCGAGGCCCCAACCTACGAGCAGTACTTC

V: TRBV11-2
length: 14
D: .
size: few
J: TRBJ2-4
CDR3: CASSFTAAKNIQYF
DNA: TGTGCCAGCAGTTTTACAGCAGCCAAAAACATTCAGTACTTC

V: TRBV3-1
length: 16
D: .
size: few
J: TRBJ2-7
CDR3: CASSQDHGAGSYEQYF
DNA: TGTGCCAGCAGCCAAGATCACGGGGCCGGGTCCTACGAGCAGTACTTC

V: TRBV6-1
length: 16
D: .
size: .
J: TRBJ1-1
CDR3: CASRTPGEAPNTEAFF
DNA: TGTGCCAGCAGGACCCCCGGGGAGGCCCCGAACACTGAAGCTTTCTTT

V: TRBV7-8
length: 14
D: .
size: many
J: TRBJ2-7
CDR3: CASSLARVAYEQYF
DNA: TGTGCCAGCAGCTTGGCTCGGGTAGCTTACGAGCAGTACTTC

V: TRBV6-2/TRBV6-3
length: 14
D: .
size: many
J: TRBJ1-1
CDR3: CASTRGGAGTEAFF
DNA: TGTGCCAGCACACGGGGGGGGGCTGGCACTGAAGCTTTCTTT

V: TRBV28
length: 14
D: .
size: many
J: TRBJ1-2
CDR3: CASSLLGSGNGYTF
DNA: TGTGCCAGCAGTTTATTAGGGTCCGGAAATGGCTACACCTTC

V: TRBV18
length: 13
D: TRBD2
size: many
J: TRBJ2-5
CDR3: CASSPTSGETQYF
DNA: TGTGCCAGCTCACCGACTAGCGGGGAGACCCAGTACTTC

V: TRBV12-3/TRBV12-4
length: 14
D: TRBD2
size: many
J: TRBJ2-7
CDR3: CASRLTAGGYEQYF
DNA: TGTGCCAGCAGACTCACGGCGGGGGGATACGAGCAGTACTTC